The present T cell receptor (beta chain) was sequenced within a study of blood T cells in healthy people across ages. General study findings and limits: Per million T cells, TCR beta diversity dropped about linearly as age rose.

The authors drew ten milliliters of peripheral blood from each donor. This clonotype was counted only a few times. Antigen unknown. A sample-barcoded 5' primer and a J-beta primer mix were used in a second PCR of roughly 7 to 12 cycles. Every sample gave at least 2.5 million paired-end reads containing CDR3. TCRdb processed the 5' RACE reads anew with MiXCR; each CDR3 protein has one entry. The sample has 800,000 to 950,000 distinct CDR3 sequences, under 35% seen once; the top ten hold about 9.4%. The same data also contributed to another study, on T cells of mothers and their children.

Sequencing was done on a sample of blood. The TCR originated in a woman in her 40s in good health.

The CDR3 DNA is TGTGCCAGTAGTTTCGGGACAGCAAACAATGAGCAGTTCTTC. The encoded protein is CASSFGTANNEQFF. The V and J genes are TRBV19 and TRBJ2-1, with TRBD1 matching 7 bases. This CDR3 comprises 14 residues. Germline loops: CDR1 LNHDA, CDR2 SQIVND (reference sequence). V shed 5 bases and J 5 bases; nucleotides not matched to a gene: 6.